The rows below give T cell receptor beta chains drawn from one sample of a study of cytomegalovirus exposure and HLA in healthy donors. Libraries were prepared by immunoSEQ multiplex PCR; TCRdb keeps only in-frame clonotypes and omits some of them. The table records 100,000 to 150,000 clones, about 73% of them present only once. The sequenced material came from PBMCs. The receptor set was obtained from a woman between 35 and 50 years old in good health and CMV-seronegative. Both conserved end residues are part of each CDR3. A D gene is named only where the DNA matches it firmly. The size entry is marked missing in some rows and otherwise reads once, few, many or a size class.

DNA	CDR3	J	V	D	length	size
TGTGCCAGCAGCTTAGGGGCGATTAGCGGGAACACTGGGGCCAACGTCCTGACTTTC	CASSLGAISGNTGANVLTF	TRBJ2-6	TRBV13	TRBD2	19	-
TGTGCCAGCAGTTTATCCGACAGGGGCTCTGGAAACACCATATATTTT	CASSLSDRGSGNTIYF	TRBJ1-3	TRBV28	TRBD1	16	few
TGTGCCAGCAGTTCCGGGCTAGCTGTTTACGAGCAGTACTTC	CASSSGLAVYEQYF	TRBJ2-7	TRBV27	-	14	-
TGTGCCAGCAGCTCGGGACTAGCGGGGAGCACAGATACGCAGTATTTT	CASSSGLAGSTDTQYF	TRBJ2-3	TRBV11-3	TRBD2	16	-
TGCGCCAGCAGCCAAGGCGGGGTAAACACCATATATTTT	CASSQGGVNTIYF	TRBJ1-3	TRBV4-1	-	13	-
TGTGCCAGCAGATGGACAAGCACAGATACGCAGTATTTT	CASRWTSTDTQYF	TRBJ2-3	TRBV7-2	-	13	once
TGTGCCAGCAGCTCCCCGGGGACCCAGTACTTC	CASSSPGTQYF	TRBJ2-5	TRBV7-2	-	11	-
TGTGCCACCAGCAGAGAGCTGGGACACAACTCTGGGGCCAACGTCCTGACTTTC	CATSRELGHNSGANVLTF	TRBJ2-6	TRBV15	-	18	-
TGCGCCAGCAGCCATGGAAACAGGGTCGGTGGTGAAAAACTGTTTTTT	CASSHGNRVGGEKLFF	TRBJ1-4	TRBV4-3	-	16	-
TGTGCCAGCAGAACGGGACAGAGTAATTCACCCCTCCACTTT	CASRTGQSNSPLHF	TRBJ1-6	TRBV27	TRBD1	14	-
TGCGCCAGCAGCTCCTACCACGGGACAGGGGGCATTTACGAGCAGTACTTC	CASSSYHGTGGIYEQYF	TRBJ2-7	TRBV4-3	TRBD1	17	-
TGTGCCAGCAGCGGACAGGGGGGTTCCTACGAGCAGTACTTC	CASSGQGGSYEQYF	TRBJ2-7	TRBV7-9	TRBD1	14	-
TGTGCCAGCAGCGTACTCGACAGGGTAACCGGGGAGCTGTTTTTT	CASSVLDRVTGELFF	TRBJ2-2	TRBV9	TRBD1	15	few
TGTGCCAGCAGCCGCCGAGGGGGCGCACACGAGCAGTACTTC	CASSRRGGAHEQYF	TRBJ2-7	TRBV7-2	TRBD1	14	-
TGTGCCAGCAGCTCGACAGGGGGCCCAGAGACCCAGTACTTC	CASSSTGGPETQYF	TRBJ2-5	TRBV7-2	TRBD1	14	-
TGTGCCAGCACCAGAACGCCCCTTCCTTCCTACGAGCAGTACTTC	CASTRTPLPSYEQYF	TRBJ2-7	TRBV28	-	15	-
TGTGCCAGCAGCTTAGGGAGCCGGGGGTATGGCTACACCTTC	CASSLGSRGYGYTF	TRBJ1-2	TRBV5-5	-	14	-
TGTGCCAGCAGTGACAGGGGCAATCAGCCCCAGCATTTT	CASSDRGNQPQHF	TRBJ1-5	TRBV27	TRBD1	13	-
TGTGCCAGCAGCCCTTTACGCGGGAGGGCCGTTTCCGGGGAGCTGTTTTTT	CASSPLRGRAVSGELFF	TRBJ2-2	TRBV5-6	TRBD2	17	-
TGTGCCAGCAGTGAACAGAGGGCTAGGACCCAGTACTTC	CASSEQRARTQYF	TRBJ2-5	TRBV25-1	-	13	-
TGTGCCAGCTCACCATTGGAGGGGAACACTGAAGCTTTCTTT	CASSPLEGNTEAFF	TRBJ1-1	TRBV18	-	14	once
TGTGCCAGCAGCTTAGGGGGGGCGGGCACAGATACGCAGTATTTT	CASSLGGAGTDTQYF	TRBJ2-3	TRBV7-3	-	15	-
TGTGCCAGCAGCCGACTAGCGGGAGGGGATGAGCAGTTCTTC	CASSRLAGGDEQFF	TRBJ2-1	TRBV6-5	TRBD2	14	-
TGTGCCAGCAGTAGTCCAGGGTTGGGTGAAAAACTGTTTTTT	CASSSPGLGEKLFF	TRBJ1-4	TRBV27	-	14	once
TGTGCCAGCAGTGACTCGGCTAGCGGGACGTCTGTTGAGCAGTTCTTC	CASSDSASGTSVEQFF	TRBJ2-1	TRBV6-4	TRBD2	16	few
TGCGCCAGCGGATTACGTGGGGGCGGAGGAGATACGCAGTATTTT	CASGLRGGGGDTQYF	TRBJ2-3	TRBV5-1	-	15	-
TGTGCCAGCAGTTTAGGGGGGATAGGGGAAAACACTGAAGCTTTCTTT	CASSLGGIGENTEAFF	TRBJ1-1	TRBV28	-	16	-
TGTGCCAGCAGCCCGCGACTAGCGGGAGCTGAGCAGTTCTTC	CASSPRLAGAEQFF	TRBJ2-1	TRBV7-2	TRBD2	14	-
TGTGCCAGCAGGTCGACGGGCAGCGGGAGGGTCGTGGGAGCCGGGGAGCTGTTTTTT	CASRSTGSGRVVGAGELFF	TRBJ2-2	TRBV11-1	TRBD2	19	-
TGTGCCAGCAGCTTGTCTACAGGCCACTCTGGAAACACCATATATTTT	CASSLSTGHSGNTIYF	TRBJ1-3	TRBV5-4	-	16	-
TGTGCCAGCAGCGGCCCCGGGACAGGCGTCTCGGGGCAGTACTTC	CASSGPGTGVSGQYF	TRBJ2-7	TRBV11-2	TRBD1	15	few
TGTGCCAGCAGCCGACAGGGCATGAATGGGGCCAACGGCCTGACTTTC	CASSRQGMNGANGLTF	TRBJ2-6	TRBV4-2	TRBD1	16	-
TGTGCCAGCAGCTTAGTAACAGTCCAAGAGACCCAGTACTTC	CASSLVTVQETQYF	TRBJ2-5	TRBV7-8	-	14	-
TGTGCCAGCAGTTTATCCTCAGGGGAACGCGTTCAGCCCCAGCATTTT	CASSLSSGERVQPQHF	TRBJ1-5	TRBV27	-	16	-
TGTGCCAGCACTGGGGGGACCGGGGAGCTGTTTTTT	CASTGGTGELFF	TRBJ2-2	TRBV7-9	-	12	few
TGTGCCAGCAGATACTCTGTTAGCGGGAGCAATGAGCAGTTCTTC	CASRYSVSGSNEQFF	TRBJ2-1	TRBV6-4	TRBD2	15	-
TGTGCCAGCAGTCAGCTTGTACTAGCGGACACAGATACGCAGTATTTT	CASSQLVLADTDTQYF	TRBJ2-3	TRBV5-5	TRBD2	16	once
TGTGCCATCAGAATAGCGGGAGGCTCCTACGAGCAGTACTTC	CAIRIAGGSYEQYF	TRBJ2-7	TRBV10-3	TRBD2	14	-
TGTGCCAGCTGTCGGGACACCTATGGCTACACCTTC	CASCRDTYGYTF	TRBJ1-2	TRBV28	-	12	-
TGCGCCAGCAGCCCGGGGGGAGGGAGGAGAACTAATGAAAAACTGTTTTTT	CASSPGGGRRTNEKLFF	TRBJ1-4	TRBV4-1	-	17	-
TGTGCCAGCAGCTTAGAGATTCAACAGGGGAGAGCTTTCTTT	CASSLEIQQGRAFF	TRBJ1-1	TRBV7-2	TRBD1	14	few
TGTGCCAGCAGCCCGCAGGAAGGGGGTCTTGAAAAACTGTTTTTT	CASSPQEGGLEKLFF	TRBJ1-4	TRBV9	-	15	few
TGTGCCAGCAGTTACCTAGCGGGAGGTTACAATGAGCAGTTCTTC	CASSYLAGGYNEQFF	TRBJ2-1	TRBV6-6	TRBD2	15	-
TGTGCCAGCAGCTTAGGGGATGTTAACTATGGCTACACCTTC	CASSLGDVNYGYTF	TRBJ1-2	TRBV5-6	-	14	-
TGCGCCAGCAGCTCCGGGATATCCAGAGATTCACCCCTCCACTTT	CASSSGISRDSPLHF	TRBJ1-6	TRBV5-1	-	15	-
TGTGCCAGCAGCCAAGATAGCGGGAGTTTGCAGATTGCTCCTTACAATGAGCAGTTCTTC	CASSQDSGSLQIAPYNEQFF	TRBJ2-1	TRBV4-2	TRBD2	20	few
TGTGCCAGCGGAAGAACCTTAGGGGGTAGGAGAACTAATGAAAAACTGTTTTTT	CASGRTLGGRRTNEKLFF	TRBJ1-4	TRBV7-9	-	18	-
TGCAGCGTTGAGCCAGGGGGCCGCGAGACCCAGTACTTC	CSVEPGGRETQYF	TRBJ2-5	TRBV29-1	TRBD1	13	-
TGTGCCAGTAGTATAGTCGGAGCCAAAAACATTCAGTACTTC	CASSIVGAKNIQYF	TRBJ2-4	TRBV19	-	14	few
TGTGCCAGCAGTGAGGCGGGGGGGACTGAAGCTTTCTTT	CASSEAGGTEAFF	TRBJ1-1	TRBV6-1	-	13	-
TGTGCCAGCAGCGCAGGGGGAAAGTTTGACACCTTC	CASSAGGKFDTF	TRBJ1-2	TRBV28	TRBD1	12	-
TGCGTCAGCAGCTTGGATCTGGGGGCGACCCATAAATTCTACACCTTC	CVSSLDLGATHKFYTF	TRBJ1-2	TRBV5-1	-	16	-